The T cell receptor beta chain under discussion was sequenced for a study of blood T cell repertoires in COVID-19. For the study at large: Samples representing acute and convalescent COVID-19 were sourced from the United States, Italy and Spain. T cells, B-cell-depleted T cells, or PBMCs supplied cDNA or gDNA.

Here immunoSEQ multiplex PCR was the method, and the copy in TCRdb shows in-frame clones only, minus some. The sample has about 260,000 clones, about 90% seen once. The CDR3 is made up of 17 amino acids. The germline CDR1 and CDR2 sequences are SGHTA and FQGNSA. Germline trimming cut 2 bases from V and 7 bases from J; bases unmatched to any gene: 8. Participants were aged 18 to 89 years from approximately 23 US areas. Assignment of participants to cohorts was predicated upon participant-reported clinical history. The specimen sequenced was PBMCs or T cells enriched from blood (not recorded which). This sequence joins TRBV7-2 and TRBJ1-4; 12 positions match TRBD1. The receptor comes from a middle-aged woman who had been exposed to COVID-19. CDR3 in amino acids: CASSLSGTGGASEKLFF. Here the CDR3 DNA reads TGTGCCAGCAGCTTAAGCGGGACAGGGGGCGCGAGTGAAAAACTGTTTTTT.